This TCR beta chain originates from a study of cytomegalovirus exposure and HLA in healthy donors. PCR amplification relied on 60 Vbeta primers (plus 13 Jbeta primers). Using immunoSEQ multiplex PCR, the repertoire was profiled, and TCRdb retains in-frame clones only, with some absent. The data show around 64,000 clones, 86% seen once. Findings of the study overall: Among TCR beta chains, those listed as cytomegalovirus-associated numbered around 180. In a later analysis, approximately 18,000 TCR beta sequences were associated with HLA alleles at 0.05 false discovery rate. Relative to the roughly 700-donor mean, N-insertions were reportedly fewer in an Asian-associated ancestry cluster in a later analysis.

With regard to this clone: The antigen is not known.

The V gene's germline CDR1 is SGHTA and CDR2 FQGTGA. Trimming took off 5 bases at V and 7 bases at J, with 15 bases between the two ends. The CDR3 spans 14 residues. The clonotype comes from a woman in her thirties in good health and CMV-seronegative. This chain connects TRBV7-3 to TRBJ2-1; D possibly corresponds to TRBD1 (6 bases). The sample comprised PBMCs. The CDR3 sequence: CASSPTLTGNEQFF. CDR3 sequence (DNA): TGTGCCAGCAGCCCGACCCTCACAGGGAATGAGCAGTTCTTC.